This T cell receptor (beta chain) was captured by sequencing in a study of identical twins. As concerns this clonotype: The antigen is unknown.

Healthy Caucasians alone served as donors. Whole-study findings and limits: Among out-of-frame alpha sequences shared by twins, low generation probability occurred in excess.

The V segment lost 4 bases and the J segment 8 bases; nucleotides outside the gene matches: 5. The CDR3 has 13 residues. Germline lookup yields CDR1 SGHRS and CDR2 YFSETQ. Template switching (which added a universal primer site) was used, and cDNA carried unique molecular identifiers. One entry per CDR3 protein, called by TCRdb with MiXCR from the 5' RACE reads. The sample comprises 1.5 million to 2 million distinct CDR3 sequences, about 31% of which are singletons, and approximately 0.29% rests with the top ten. Sequenced material: cord blood. This sequence originates from a newborn girl in good health. The rearrangement uses TRBV5-1 and TRBJ2-1; 8 nucleotides line up with TRBD1. CDR3 sequence reads: CASSPDRVYEQFF. The CDR3 DNA sequence: TGCGCCAGCAGCCCGGACAGGGTCTATGAGCAGTTCTTC.